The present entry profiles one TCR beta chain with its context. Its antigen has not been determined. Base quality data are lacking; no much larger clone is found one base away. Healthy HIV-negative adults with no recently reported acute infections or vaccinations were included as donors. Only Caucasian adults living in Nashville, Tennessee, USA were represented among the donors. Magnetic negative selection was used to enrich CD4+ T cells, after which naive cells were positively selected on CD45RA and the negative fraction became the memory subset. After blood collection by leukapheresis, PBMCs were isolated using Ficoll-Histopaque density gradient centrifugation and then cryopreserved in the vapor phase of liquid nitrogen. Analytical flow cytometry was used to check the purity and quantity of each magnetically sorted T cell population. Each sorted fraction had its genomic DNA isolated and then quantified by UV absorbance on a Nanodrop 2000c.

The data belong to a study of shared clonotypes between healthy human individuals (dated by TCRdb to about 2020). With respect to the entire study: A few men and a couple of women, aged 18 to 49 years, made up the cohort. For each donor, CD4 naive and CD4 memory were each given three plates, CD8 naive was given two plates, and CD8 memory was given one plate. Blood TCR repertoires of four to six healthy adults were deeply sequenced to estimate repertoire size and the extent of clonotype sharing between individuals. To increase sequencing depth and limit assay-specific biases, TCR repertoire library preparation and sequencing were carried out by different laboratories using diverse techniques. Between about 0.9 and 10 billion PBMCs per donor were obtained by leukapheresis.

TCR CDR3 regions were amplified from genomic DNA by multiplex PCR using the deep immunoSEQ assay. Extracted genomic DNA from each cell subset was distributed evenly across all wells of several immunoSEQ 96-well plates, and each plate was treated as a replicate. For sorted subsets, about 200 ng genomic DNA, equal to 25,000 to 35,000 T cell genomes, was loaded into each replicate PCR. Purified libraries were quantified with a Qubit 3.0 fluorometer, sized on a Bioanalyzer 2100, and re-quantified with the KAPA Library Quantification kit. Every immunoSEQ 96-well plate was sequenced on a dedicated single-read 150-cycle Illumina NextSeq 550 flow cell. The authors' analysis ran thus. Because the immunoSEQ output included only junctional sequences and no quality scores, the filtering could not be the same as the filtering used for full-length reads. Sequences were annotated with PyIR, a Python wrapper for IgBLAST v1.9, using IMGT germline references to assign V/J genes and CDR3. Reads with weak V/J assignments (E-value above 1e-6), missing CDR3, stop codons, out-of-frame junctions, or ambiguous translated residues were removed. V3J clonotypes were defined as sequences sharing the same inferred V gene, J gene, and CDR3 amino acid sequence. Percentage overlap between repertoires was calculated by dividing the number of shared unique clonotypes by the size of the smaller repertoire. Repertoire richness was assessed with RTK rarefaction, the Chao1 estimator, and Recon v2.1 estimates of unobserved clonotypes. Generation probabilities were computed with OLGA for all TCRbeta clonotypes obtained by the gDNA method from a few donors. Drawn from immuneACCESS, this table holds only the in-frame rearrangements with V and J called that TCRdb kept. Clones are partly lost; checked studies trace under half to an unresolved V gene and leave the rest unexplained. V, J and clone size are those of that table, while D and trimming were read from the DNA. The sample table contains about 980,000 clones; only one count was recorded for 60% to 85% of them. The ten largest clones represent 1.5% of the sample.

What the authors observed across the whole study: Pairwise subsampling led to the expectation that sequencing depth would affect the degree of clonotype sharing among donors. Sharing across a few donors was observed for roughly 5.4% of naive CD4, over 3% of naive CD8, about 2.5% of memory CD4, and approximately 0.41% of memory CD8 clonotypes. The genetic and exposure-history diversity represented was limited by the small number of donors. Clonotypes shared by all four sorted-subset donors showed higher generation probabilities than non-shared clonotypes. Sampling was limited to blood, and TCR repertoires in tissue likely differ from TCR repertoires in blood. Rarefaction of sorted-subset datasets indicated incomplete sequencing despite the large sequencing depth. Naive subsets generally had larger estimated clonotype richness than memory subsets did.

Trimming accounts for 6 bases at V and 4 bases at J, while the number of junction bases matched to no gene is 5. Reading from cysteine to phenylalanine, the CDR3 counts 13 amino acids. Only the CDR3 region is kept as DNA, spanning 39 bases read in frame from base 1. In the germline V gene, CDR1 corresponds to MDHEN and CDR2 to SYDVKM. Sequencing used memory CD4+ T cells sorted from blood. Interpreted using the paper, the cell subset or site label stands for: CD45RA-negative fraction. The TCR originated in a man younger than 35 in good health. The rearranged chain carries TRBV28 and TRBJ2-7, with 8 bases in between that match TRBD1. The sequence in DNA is TGTGCCAGCAGACCGGGACAGGTATACGAGCAGTACTTC. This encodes CASRPGQVYEQYF.